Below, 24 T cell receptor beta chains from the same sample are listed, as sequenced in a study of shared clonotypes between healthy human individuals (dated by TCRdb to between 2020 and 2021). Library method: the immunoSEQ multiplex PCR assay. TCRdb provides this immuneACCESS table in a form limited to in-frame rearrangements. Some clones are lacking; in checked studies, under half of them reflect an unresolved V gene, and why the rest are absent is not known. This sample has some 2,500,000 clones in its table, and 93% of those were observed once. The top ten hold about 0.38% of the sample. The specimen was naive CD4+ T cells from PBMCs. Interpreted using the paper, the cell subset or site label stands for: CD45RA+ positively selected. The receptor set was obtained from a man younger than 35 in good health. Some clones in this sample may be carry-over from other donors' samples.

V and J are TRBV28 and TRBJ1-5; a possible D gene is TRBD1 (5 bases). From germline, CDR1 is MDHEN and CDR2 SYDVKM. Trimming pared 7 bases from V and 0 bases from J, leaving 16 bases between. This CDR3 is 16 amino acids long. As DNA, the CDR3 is TGTGCCAGCACTGAATCGACAGCATATAGCAATCAGCCCCAGCATTTT. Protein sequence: CASTESTAYSNQPQHF.

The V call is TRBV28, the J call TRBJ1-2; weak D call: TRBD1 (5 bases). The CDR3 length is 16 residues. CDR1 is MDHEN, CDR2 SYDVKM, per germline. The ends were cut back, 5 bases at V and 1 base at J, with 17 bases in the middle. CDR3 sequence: CASSPPTRTLNYGYTF. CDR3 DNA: TGTGCCAGCAGTCCGCCTACTAGGACACTTAACTATGGCTACACCTTC.

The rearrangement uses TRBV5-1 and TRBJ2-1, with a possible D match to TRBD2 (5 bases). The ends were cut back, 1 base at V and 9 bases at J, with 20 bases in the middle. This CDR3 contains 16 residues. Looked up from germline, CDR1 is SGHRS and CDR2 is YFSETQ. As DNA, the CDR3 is TGCGCCAGCAGCTTGATTGTGGGCCTAGCCCATGGTGAGCAGTTCTTC. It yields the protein CASSLIVGLAHGEQFF. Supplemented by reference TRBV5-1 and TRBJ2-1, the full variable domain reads KAGVTQTPRYLIKTRGQQVTLSCSPISGHRSVSWYQQTPGQGLQFLFEYFSETQRNKGNFPGRFSGRQFSNSRSEMNVSTLELGDSALYLCASSLIVGLAHGEQFFGPGTRLTVL.

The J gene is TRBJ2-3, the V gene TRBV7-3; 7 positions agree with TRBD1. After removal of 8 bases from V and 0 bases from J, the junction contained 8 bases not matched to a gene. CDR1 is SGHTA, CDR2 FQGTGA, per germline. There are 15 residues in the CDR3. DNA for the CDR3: TGTGCCAGCGGGGTGGACAGGACTAGCACAGATACGCAGTATTTT. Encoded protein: CASGVDRTSTDTQYF.

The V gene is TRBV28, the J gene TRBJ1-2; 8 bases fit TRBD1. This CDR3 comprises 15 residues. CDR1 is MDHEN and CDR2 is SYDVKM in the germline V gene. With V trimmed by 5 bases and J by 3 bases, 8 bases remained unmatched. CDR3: CASSPQGQADYGYTF. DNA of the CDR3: TGTGCCAGCAGTCCGCAGGGACAGGCGGACTATGGCTACACCTTC.

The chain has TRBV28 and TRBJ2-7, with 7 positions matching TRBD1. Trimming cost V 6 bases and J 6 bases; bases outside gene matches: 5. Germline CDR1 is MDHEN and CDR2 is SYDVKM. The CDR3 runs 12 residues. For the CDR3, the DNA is TGTGCCAGCAGACAAACAGGGGTCGAGCAGTACTTC. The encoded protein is CASRQTGVEQYF. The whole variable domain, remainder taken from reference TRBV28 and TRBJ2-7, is DVKVTQSSRYLVKRTGEKVFLECVQDMDHENMFWYRQDPGLGLRLIYFSYDVKMKEKGDIPEGYSVSREKKERFSLILESASTNQTSMYLCASRQTGVEQYFGPGTRLTVT.

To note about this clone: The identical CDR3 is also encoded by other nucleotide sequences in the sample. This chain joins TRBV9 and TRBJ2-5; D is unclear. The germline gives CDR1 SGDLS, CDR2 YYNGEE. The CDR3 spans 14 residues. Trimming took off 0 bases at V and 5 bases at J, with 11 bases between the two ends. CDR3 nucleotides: TGTGCCAGCAGCGTAGGAGGTACTCTTGAGACCCAGTACTTC. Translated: CASSVGGTLETQYF. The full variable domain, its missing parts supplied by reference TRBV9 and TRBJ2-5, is DSGVTQTPKHLITATGQRVTLRCSPRSGDLSVYWYQQSLDQGLQFLIQYYNGEERAKGNILERFSAQQFPDLHSELNLSSLELGDSALYFCASSVGGTLETQYFGPGTRLLVL.

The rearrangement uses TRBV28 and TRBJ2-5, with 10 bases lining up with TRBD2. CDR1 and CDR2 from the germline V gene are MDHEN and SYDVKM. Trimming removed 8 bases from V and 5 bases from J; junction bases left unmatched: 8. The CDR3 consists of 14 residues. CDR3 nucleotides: TGTGCCAGCCATCTAGCGGGAGCGGGCGAGACCCAGTACTTC. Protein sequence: CASHLAGAGETQYF. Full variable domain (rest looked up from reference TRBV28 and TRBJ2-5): DVKVTQSSRYLVKRTGEKVFLECVQDMDHENMFWYRQDPGLGLRLIYFSYDVKMKEKGDIPEGYSVSREKKERFSLILESASTNQTSMYLCASHLAGAGETQYFGPGTRLLVL.

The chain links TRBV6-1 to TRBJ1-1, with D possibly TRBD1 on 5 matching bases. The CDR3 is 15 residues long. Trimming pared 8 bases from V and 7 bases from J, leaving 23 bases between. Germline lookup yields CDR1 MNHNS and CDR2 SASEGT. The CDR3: CASLVYSGVRGEAFF. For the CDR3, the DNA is TGTGCCAGCCTAGTTTATTCGGGAGTAAGGGGTGAAGCTTTCTTT.

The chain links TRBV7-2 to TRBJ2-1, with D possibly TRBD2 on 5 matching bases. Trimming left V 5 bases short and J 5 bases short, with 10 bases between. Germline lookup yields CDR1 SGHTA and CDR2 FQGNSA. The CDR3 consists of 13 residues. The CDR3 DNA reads TGTGCCAGCAGCAATACTAGAAACAATGAGCAGTTCTTC. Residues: CASSNTRNNEQFF.

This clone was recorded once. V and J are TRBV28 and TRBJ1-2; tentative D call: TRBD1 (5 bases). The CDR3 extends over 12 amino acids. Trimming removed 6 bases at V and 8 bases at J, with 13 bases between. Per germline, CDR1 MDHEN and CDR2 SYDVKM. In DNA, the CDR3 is TGTGCCAGCAGCCCCGGGGGGGTGGGCTACACCTTC. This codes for CASSPGGVGYTF.

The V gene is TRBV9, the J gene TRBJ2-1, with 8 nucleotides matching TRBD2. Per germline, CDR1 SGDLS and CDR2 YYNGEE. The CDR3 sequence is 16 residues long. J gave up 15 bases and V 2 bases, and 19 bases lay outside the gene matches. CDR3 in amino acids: CASSVGIHPRAGVGFF. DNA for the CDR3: TGTGCCAGCAGCGTGGGGATCCATCCACGAGCGGGAGTGGGGTTCTTC.

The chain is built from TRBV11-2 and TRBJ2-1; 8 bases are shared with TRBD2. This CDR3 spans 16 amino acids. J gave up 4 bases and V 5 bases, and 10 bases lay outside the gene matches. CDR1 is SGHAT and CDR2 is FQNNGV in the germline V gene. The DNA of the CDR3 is TGTGCCAGCAGCACAAGGGGGGCGGGAGGATACAATGAGCAGTTCTTC. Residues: CASSTRGAGGYNEQFF.

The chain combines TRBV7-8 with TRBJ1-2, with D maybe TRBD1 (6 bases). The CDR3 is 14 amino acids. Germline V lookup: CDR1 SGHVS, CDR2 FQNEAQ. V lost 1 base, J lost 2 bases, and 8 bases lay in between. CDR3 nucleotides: TGTGCCAGCAGCTTAGTGCAGGGGAACTATGGCTACACCTTC. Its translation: CASSLVQGNYGYTF.

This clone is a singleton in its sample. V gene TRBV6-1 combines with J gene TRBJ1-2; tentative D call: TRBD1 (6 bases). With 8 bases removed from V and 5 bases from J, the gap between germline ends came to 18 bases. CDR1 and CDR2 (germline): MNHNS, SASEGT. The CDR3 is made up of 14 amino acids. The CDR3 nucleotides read TGTGCCAGCCAAAACAGGGCCCCAACTTATGGCTACACCTTC. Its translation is CASQNRAPTYGYTF.

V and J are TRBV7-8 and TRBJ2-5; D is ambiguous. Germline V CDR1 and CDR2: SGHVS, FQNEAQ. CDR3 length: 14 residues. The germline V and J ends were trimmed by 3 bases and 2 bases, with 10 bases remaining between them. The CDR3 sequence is CASSLYSPQETQYF. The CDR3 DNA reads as TGTGCCAGCAGCTTGTACAGCCCTCAAGAGACCCAGTACTTC.

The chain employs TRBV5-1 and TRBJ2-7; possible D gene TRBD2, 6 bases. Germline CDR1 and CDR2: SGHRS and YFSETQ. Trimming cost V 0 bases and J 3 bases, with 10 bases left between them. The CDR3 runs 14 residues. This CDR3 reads CASSLDPAGYEQYF. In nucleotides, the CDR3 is TGCGCCAGCAGCTTGGACCCAGCGGGCTACGAGCAGTACTTC.

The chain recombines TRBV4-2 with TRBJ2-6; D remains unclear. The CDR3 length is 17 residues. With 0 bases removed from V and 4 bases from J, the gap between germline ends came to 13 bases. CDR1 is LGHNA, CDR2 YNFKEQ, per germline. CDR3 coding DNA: TGTGCCAGCAGCCAAGATCTCCAGGCCCTAGGGGCCAACGTCCTGACTTTC. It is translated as CASSQDLQALGANVLTF.

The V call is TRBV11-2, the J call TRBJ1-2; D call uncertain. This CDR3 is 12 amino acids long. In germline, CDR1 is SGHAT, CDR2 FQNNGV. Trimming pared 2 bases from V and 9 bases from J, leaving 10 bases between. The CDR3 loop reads CASSLLVGSYTF. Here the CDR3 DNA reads TGTGCCAGCAGCTTACTAGTTGGCAGCTACACCTTC.

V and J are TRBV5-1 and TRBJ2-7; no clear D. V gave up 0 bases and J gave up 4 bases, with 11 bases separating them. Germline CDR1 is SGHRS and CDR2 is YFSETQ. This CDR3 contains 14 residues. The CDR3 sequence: CASSLASEHYEQYF. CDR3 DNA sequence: TGCGCCAGCAGCTTGGCGTCGGAACATTACGAGCAGTACTTC.

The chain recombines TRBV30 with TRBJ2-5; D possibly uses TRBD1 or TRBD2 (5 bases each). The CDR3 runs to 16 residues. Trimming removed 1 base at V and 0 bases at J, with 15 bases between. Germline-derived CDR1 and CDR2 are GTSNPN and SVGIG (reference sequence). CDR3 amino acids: CAWSETGKGYQETQYF. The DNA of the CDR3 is TGTGCCTGGAGTGAAACGGGAAAGGGGTACCAAGAGACCCAGTACTTC.

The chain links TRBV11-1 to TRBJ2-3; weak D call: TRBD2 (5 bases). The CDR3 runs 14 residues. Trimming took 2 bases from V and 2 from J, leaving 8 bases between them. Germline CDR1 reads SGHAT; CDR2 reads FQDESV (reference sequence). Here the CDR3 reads CASSLQRLTDTQYF. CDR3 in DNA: TGTGCCAGCAGCTTACAGCGGCTCACAGATACGCAGTATTTT.

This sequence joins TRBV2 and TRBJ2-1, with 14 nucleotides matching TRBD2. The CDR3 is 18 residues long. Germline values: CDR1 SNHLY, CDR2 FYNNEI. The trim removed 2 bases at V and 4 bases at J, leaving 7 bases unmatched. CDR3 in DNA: TGTGCCAGCAGTGAATCGGGACTAGCGGGAGAGATTTACAATGAGCAGTTCTTC. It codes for CASSESGLAGEIYNEQFF.

The CDR3 nucleotides read TGTGCCAGCAGCTTAACCGGGAGTGGGGGCACCGGGGAGCTGTTTTTT. Residues: CASSLTGSGGTGELFF. V and J are TRBV7-3 and TRBJ2-2; possibly TRBD2 for D (6 bases). The germline gives CDR1 SGHTA, CDR2 FQGTGA. This CDR3 comprises 16 residues. Trimming removed 0 bases from V and 4 bases from J, with 12 bases in between.